These 10 T cell receptor beta chains were sequenced from one sample in a study of T cell repertoires in cytomegalovirus infection. MiXCR was run by TCRdb on the reads, yielding one entry per CDR3 protein. The data contain around 450,000 distinct CDR3 sequences, about a third of them singletons. The specimen was PBMCs. The origin of the receptors is a human donor in good health (CMV status not recorded). Some clones in this sample may be carry-over from other donors' samples.

J is TRBJ1-1 and V is TRBV5-1; D call uncertain. Looked up from germline, CDR1 is SGHRS and CDR2 is YFSETQ. The V and J ends lost 4 bases and 3 bases respectively, with 16 bases between them. The CDR3 sequence is 15 residues long. Here the CDR3 reads CASSPQVMGDTEAFF. The CDR3 DNA is TGCGCCAGCAGCCCCCAGGTGATGGGAGACACTGAAGCTTTCTTT.

This clonotype was counted a few times. CDR3 residues: CASRRTGVRDNEQFF. The CDR3 DNA sequence: TGTGCCAGCAGAAGGACGGGGGTGAGAGACAATGAGCAGTTCTTC. This rearrangement joins TRBV6-2 or TRBV6-3 to TRBJ2-1; perhaps TRBD2 as D (6 bases). The CDR3 is made up of 15 amino acids. CDR1 MNHEY and CDR2 SVGEGT come from the germline V gene. The V end was cut by 6 bases, the J end by 5 bases, with 17 bases between.

The chain combines TRBV4-2 with TRBJ1-5; TRBD1 aligns across 8 bases. The CDR3 covers 16 residues. Germline V gene sequence: CDR1 LGHNA, CDR2 YNFKEQ. Trimming took 4 bases from V and 6 from J; bases not matched to a gene: 11. The CDR3 DNA reads TGTGCCAGCAGCCCAGTGGAAACAGGGGGTTCTCAGCCCCAGCATTTT. Amino acid sequence: CASSPVETGGSQPQHF.

In this sample, this clonotype turned up many times. J is TRBJ1-3 and V is TRBV7-2, with D possibly matching TRBD1 (5 bases). This CDR3 is 15 amino acids long. CDR1 SGHTA and CDR2 FQGNSA come from the germline V gene. The V gene lost 8 bases and the J gene lost 0 bases, with 14 bases spanning the gap. CDR3 sequence (DNA): TGTGCCAGCTCTTGGACACCTAGCTCTGGAAACACCATATATTTT. Translating it yields CASSWTPSSGNTIYF.

This rearrangement joins TRBV6-6 to TRBJ2-7; 7 nucleotides agree with TRBD1. With V trimmed by 5 bases and J by 3 bases, 1 base remained unmatched. CDR1 is MNHNY and CDR2 is SVGAGI in the germline V gene (reference sequence). The CDR3 is 12 amino acids. For the CDR3, the DNA is TGTGCCAGCAGTGGGACAGTCTACGAGCAGTACTTC. Amino acids: CASSGTVYEQYF.

J is TRBJ1-6 and V is TRBV20-1; TRBD1 matches at 8 bases. Germline loops: CDR1 DFQATT, CDR2 SNEGSKA (reference sequence). V gave up 7 bases and J gave up 9 bases; unmatched junction bases: 14. This CDR3 comprises 15 residues. The CDR3 coding sequence is TGCAGTGGGGGAGCAGGGGGCGGAAGTGTTTCACCCCTCCACTTT. This codes for CSGGAGGGSVSPLHF.

This clonotype was seen more than once but under ten times. The rearrangement joins TRBV6-6 to TRBJ2-2; unclear D gene. Trimming pared 2 bases from V and 6 bases from J, leaving 4 bases between. Germline V gene lookup returns CDR1 MNHNY and CDR2 SVGAGI (reference sequence). The CDR3 consists of 12 residues. The DNA of the CDR3 is TGTGCCAGCAGTTACGATCCCGGGGAGCTGTTTTTT. Translating gives CASSYDPGELFF.

This clonotype was seen many times. The chain links TRBV12-3 or TRBV12-4 to TRBJ2-3; 8 bases are a match to TRBD1. With V trimmed by 6 bases and J by 1 base, 9 bases remained unmatched. This CDR3 is 16 amino acids long. In nucleotides, the CDR3 is TGTGCCAGCAGCCCGGGCAGGGACAGGCGCACAGATACGCAGTATTTT. Amino acid sequence: CASSPGRDRRTDTQYF.

The chain couples TRBV27 to TRBJ2-5; TRBD1 aligns across 7 bases. Per the germline V gene, CDR1 is MNHEY and CDR2 is SMNVEV (reference sequence). V lost 8 bases to trimming and J lost 3 bases; unmatched junction nucleotides: 6. The CDR3 covers 13 residues. The CDR3 here is CASRRQGEETQYF. Written as DNA, the CDR3 is TGTGCCAGCCGACGGCAGGGGGAAGAGACCCAGTACTTC.

Only a few counts were recorded for this clonotype. This sequence joins TRBV6-2 or TRBV6-3 and TRBJ2-3; D possibly uses TRBD1 or TRBD2 (6 bases each). Deletions cut 2 bases from V and 2 bases from J, with 23 bases between. The CDR3 covers 19 residues. CDR1 and CDR2 (germline): MNHEY, SVGEGT. CDR3 sequence reads: CASSYPLWGAHQNTDTQYF. In DNA form, the CDR3 reads TGTGCCAGCAGTTACCCGCTTTGGGGGGCCCATCAGAACACAGATACGCAGTATTTT.